This TCR beta chain derives from a study of T cells in localized non-small cell lung cancer. The repertoire was sequenced with immunoSEQ multiplex PCR; TCRdb's copy has only in-frame clones and lacks some. This sample has 15,000 to 17,000 clones; more than 75% occur once, and the top ten carry approximately 30%. The CDR3 has 13 amino acids. In germline, CDR1 is SGDLS, CDR2 YYNGEE. V lost 3 bases to trimming and J lost 5 bases, with 10 bases between them. The source is a male donor at least 60 years old with stage II lung adenocarcinoma. The rearrangement links TRBV9 to TRBJ2-3; D unclear. The sample consisted of peripheral blood mononuclear cells, taken before any cancer treatment. CDR3 in amino acids: CASSARPQDTQYF. The DNA for the CDR3 is TGTGCCAGCAGCGCCCGACCACAAGATACGCAGTATTTT.